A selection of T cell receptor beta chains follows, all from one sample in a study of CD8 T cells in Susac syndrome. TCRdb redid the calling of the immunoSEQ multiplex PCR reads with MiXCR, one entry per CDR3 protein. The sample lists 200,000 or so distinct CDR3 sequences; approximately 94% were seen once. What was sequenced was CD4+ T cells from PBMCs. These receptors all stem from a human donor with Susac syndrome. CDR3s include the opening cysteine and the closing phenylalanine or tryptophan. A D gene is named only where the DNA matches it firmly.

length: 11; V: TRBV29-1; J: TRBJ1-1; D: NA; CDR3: CSVWRNTEAFF; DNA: TGCAGCGTTTGGAGGAACACTGAAGCTTTCTTT
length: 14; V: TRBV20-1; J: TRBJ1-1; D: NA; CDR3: CSAIPQGSGRRAFF; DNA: TGCAGTGCCATACCTCAGGGTTCGGGACGGAGGGCTTTCTTT
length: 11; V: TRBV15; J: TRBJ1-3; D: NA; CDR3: CATSRGNTIYF; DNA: TGTGCCACCAGCCGCGGAAACACCATATATTTT
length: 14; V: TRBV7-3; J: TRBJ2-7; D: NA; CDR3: CASSLNLQGGEQYF; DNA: TGTGCCAGCAGCCTAAACCTACAGGGCGGCGAGCAGTACTTC
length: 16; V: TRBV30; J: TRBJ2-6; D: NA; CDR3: CAWSVRLEGGANVLTF; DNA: TGTGCCTGGAGTGTCCGCTTGGAAGGTGGGGCCAACGTCCTGACTTTC
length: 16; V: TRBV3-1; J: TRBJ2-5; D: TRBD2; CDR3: CASSQEWRGGIETQYF; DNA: TGTGCCAGCAGCCAAGAATGGCGGGGGGGCATCGAGACCCAGTACTTC
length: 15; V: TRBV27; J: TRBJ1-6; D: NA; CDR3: CASSLLGGEESPLHF; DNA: TGTGCCAGCAGTTTATTAGGGGGTGAGGAGTCACCCCTCCACTTT
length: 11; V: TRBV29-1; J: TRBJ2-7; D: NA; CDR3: CSVAFTYEQYF; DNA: TGCAGCGTTGCATTCACCTACGAGCAGTACTTC
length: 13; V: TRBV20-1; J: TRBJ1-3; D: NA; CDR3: CSAGKSSGNTIYF; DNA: TGCAGTGCCGGGAAGAGCTCTGGAAACACCATATATTTT
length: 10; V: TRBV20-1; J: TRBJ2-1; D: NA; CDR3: CSARGAEQFF; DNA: TGCAGTGCTAGGGGGGCGGAGCAGTTCTTC
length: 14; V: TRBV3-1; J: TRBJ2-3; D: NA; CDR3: CASSQGVRPAPQYF; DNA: TGTGCCAGCAGCCAAGGCGTTCGGCCAGCGCCGCAGTATTTT
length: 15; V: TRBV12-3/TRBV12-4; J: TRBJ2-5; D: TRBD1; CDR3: CASSSRTGGWKTQYF; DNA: TGTGCCAGCAGTTCCCGGACAGGGGGCTGGAAGACCCAGTACTTC